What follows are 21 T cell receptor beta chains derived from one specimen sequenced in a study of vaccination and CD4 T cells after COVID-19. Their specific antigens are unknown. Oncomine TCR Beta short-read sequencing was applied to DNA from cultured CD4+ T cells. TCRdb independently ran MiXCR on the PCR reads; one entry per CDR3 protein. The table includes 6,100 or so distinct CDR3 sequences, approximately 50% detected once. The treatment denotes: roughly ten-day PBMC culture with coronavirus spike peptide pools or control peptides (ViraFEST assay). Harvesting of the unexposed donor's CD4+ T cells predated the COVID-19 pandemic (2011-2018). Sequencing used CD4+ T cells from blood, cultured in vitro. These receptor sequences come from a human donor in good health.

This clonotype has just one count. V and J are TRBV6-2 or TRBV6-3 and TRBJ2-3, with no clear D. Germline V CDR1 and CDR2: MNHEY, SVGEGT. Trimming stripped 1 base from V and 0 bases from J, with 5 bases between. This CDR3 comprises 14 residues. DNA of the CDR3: TGTGCCAGCAGTTACTACTTCAGCACAGATACGCAGTATTTT. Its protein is CASSYYFSTDTQYF.

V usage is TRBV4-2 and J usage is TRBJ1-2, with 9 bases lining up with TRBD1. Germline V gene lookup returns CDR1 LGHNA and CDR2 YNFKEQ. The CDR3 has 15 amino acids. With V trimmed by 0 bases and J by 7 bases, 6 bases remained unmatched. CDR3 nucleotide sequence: TGTGCCAGCAGCCAAGAAACCGGGACAGGGACTGGCTACACCTTC. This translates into CASSQETGTGTGYTF.

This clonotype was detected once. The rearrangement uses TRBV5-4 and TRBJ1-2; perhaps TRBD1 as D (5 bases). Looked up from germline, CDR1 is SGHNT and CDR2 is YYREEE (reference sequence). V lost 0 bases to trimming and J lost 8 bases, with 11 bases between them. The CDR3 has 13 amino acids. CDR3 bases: TGTGCCAGCAGCTTGGTGGGGGGAAGCGGCTACACCTTC. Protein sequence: CASSLVGGSGYTF.

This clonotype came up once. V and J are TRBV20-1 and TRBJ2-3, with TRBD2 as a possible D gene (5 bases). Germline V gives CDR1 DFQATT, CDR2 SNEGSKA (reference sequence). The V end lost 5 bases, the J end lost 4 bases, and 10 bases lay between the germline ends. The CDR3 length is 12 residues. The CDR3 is CSAPPGADTQYF. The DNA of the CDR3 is TGCAGTGCTCCGCCCGGGGCAGATACGCAGTATTTT.

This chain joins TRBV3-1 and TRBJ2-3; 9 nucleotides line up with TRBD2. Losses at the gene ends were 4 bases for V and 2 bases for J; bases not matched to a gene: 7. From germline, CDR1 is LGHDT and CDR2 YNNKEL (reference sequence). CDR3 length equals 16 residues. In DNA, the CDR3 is TGTGCCAGCAGCCTCCGCGGGAGGGCAACCACAGATACGCAGTATTTT. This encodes CASSLRGRATTDTQYF.

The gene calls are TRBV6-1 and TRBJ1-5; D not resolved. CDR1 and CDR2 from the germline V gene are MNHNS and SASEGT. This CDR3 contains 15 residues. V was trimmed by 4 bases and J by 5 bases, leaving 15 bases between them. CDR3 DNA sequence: TGTGCCAGCAGTGTATCGGCGGGGAAAGATCAGCCCCAGCATTTT. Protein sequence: CASSVSAGKDQPQHF.

The CDR3 sequence is CASSTSKRPFGWETQYF. The CDR3 nucleotides read TGTGCCAGCAGTACATCGAAGCGACCTTTTGGGTGGGAGACCCAGTACTTC. The V and J genes are TRBV6-2 or TRBV6-3 and TRBJ2-5, with D hard to call. The germline V gene has CDR1 MNHEY and CDR2 SVGEGT. Between the trimmed V and J ends, which lost 5 bases and 5 bases, there was a span of 24 bases. The CDR3 sequence is 17 residues long.

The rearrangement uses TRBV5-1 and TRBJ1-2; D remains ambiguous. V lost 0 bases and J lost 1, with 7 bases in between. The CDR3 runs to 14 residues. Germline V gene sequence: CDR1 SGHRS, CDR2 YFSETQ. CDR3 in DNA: TGCGCCAGCAGCTTGGAACAGCTTAACTATGGCTACACCTTC. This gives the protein CASSLEQLNYGYTF.

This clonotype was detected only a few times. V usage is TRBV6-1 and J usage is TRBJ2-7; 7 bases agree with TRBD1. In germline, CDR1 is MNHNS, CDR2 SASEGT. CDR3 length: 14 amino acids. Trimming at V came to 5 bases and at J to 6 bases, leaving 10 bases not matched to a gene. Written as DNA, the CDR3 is TGTGCCAGCAGTCGACAGGGAAGCTTCTCCGAGCAGTACTTC. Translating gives CASSRQGSFSEQYF.

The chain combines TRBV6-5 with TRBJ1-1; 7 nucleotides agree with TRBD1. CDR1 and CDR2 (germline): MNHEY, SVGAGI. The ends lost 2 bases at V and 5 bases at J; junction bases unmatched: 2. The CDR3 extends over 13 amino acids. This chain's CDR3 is CASSYPTGTEAFF. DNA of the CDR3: TGTGCCAGCAGTTACCCGACAGGGACTGAAGCTTTCTTT.

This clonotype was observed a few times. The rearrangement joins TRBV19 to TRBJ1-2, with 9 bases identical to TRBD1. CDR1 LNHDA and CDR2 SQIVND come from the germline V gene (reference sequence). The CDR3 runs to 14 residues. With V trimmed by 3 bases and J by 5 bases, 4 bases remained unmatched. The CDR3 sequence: CASSISQGAYGYTF. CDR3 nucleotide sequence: TGTGCCAGTAGTATCTCACAGGGGGCTTATGGCTACACCTTC. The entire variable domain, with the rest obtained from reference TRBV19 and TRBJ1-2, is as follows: DGGITQSPKYLFRKEGQNVTLSCEQNLNHDAMYWYRQDPGQGLRLIYYSQIVNDFQKGDIAEGYSVSREKKESFPLTVTSAQKNPTAFYLCASSISQGAYGYTFGSGTRLTVV.

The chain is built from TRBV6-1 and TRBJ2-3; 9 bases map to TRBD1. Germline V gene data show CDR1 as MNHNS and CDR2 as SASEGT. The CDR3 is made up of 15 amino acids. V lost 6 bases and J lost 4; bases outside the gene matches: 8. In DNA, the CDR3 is TGTGCCAGCAGCACAGGGGGCGCAGGGGCAGATACGCAGTATTTT. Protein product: CASSTGGAGADTQYF.

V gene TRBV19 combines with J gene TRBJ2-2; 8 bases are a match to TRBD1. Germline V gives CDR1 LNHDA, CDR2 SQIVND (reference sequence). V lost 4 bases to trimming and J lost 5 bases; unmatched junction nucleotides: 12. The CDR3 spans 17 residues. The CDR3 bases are TGTGCCAGTAGTACTCGGCAGTCAGGGGGCGGGACCGGGGAGCTGTTTTTT. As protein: CASSTRQSGGGTGELFF.

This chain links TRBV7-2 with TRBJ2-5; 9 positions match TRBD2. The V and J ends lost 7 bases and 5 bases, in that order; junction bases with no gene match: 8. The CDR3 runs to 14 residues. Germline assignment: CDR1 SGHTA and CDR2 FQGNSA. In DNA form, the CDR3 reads TGTGCCAGCAACCCACGCGGGGGGGGCGAGACCCAGTACTTC. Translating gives CASNPRGGGETQYF.

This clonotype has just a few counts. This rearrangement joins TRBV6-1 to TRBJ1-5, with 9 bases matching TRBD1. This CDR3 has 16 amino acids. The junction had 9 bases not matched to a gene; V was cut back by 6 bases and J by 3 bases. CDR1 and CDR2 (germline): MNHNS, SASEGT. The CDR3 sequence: CASRSPDRGINQPQHF. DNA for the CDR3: TGTGCCAGCAGATCCCCGGACAGGGGTATCAATCAGCCCCAGCATTTT.

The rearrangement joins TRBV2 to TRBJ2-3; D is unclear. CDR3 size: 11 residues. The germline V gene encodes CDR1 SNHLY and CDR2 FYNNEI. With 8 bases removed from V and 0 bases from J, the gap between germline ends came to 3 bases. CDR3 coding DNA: TGTGCCAGCTCTAGCACAGATACGCAGTATTTT. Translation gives CASSSTDTQYF.

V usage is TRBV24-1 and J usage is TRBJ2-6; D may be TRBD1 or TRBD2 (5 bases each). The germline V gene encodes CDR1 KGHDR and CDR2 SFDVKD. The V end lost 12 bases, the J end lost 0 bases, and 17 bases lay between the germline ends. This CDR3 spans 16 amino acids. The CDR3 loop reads CAPGWGRDSGANVLTF. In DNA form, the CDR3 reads TGTGCCCCGGGTTGGGGACGGGACTCTGGGGCCAACGTCCTGACTTTC.

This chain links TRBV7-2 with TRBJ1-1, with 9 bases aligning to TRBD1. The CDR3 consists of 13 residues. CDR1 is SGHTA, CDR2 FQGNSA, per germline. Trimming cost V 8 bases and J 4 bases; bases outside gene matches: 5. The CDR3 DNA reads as TGTGCCAGCGGGGACAGGGTGGGCACTGAAGCTTTCTTT. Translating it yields CASGDRVGTEAFF.

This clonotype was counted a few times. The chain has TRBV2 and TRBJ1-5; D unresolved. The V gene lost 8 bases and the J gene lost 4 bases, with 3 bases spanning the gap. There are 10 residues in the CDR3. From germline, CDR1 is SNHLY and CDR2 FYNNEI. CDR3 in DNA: TGTGCCAGCGGGAATCAGCCCCAGCATTTT. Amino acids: CASGNQPQHF.

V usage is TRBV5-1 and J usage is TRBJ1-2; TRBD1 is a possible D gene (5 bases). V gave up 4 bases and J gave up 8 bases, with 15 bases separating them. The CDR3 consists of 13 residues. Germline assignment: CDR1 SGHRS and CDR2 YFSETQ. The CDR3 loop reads CASSLPGPGGYTF. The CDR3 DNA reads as TGCGCCAGCAGCCTACCGGGACCTGGAGGCTACACCTTC.

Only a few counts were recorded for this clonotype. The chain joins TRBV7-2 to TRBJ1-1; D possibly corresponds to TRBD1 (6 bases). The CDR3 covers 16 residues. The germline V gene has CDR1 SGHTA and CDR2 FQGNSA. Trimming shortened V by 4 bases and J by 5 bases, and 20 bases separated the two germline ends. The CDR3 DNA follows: TGTGCCAGCAGCTCTACACCCCCAGGGGTATGGACTGAAGCTTTCTTT. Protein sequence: CASSSTPPGVWTEAFF.